This passage covers 6 T cell receptor beta chains from one sample sequenced in a study of blood T cell repertoires in COVID-19. Only in-frame clones appear in the TCRdb table, and some are missing; sequencing was by immunoSEQ multiplex PCR. This table holds about 300,000 clones, 89% found once. Sequencing input: peripheral blood. Receptor source: a woman aged 25 to 45 with COVID-19, enrolled during active disease.

J is TRBJ1-1 and V is TRBV4-2; D is uncertain. The germline CDR1 and CDR2 sequences are LGHNA and YNFKEQ. The CDR3 extends over 16 amino acids. Trimming cost V 0 bases and J 0 bases, with 11 bases left between them. As DNA, the CDR3 is TGTGCCAGCAGCCAAGAGGTCCCTCCGGTGAACACTGAAGCTTTCTTT. Translation gives CASSQEVPPVNTEAFF.

The rearrangement links TRBV7-6 to TRBJ1-3; D is ambiguous. The CDR3 has 13 amino acids. The V end lost 3 bases, the J end lost 2 bases, and 5 bases lay between the germline ends. CDR1 SGHVS and CDR2 FNYEAQ come from the germline V gene. The CDR3 nucleotides read TGTGCCAGCAGCTTCATCCCTGGAAACACCATATATTTT. As protein: CASSFIPGNTIYF.

The chain recombines TRBV3-1 (or the pseudogene TRBV3-2) with TRBJ2-5; the match to TRBD2 covers 14 bases. The CDR3 is made up of 16 amino acids. The germline V gene encodes CDR1 LGHDT and CDR2 YNNKEL (reference sequence). V dropped 5 bases and J dropped 1; count of bases not matched to a gene: 3. DNA of the CDR3: TGTGCCAGCAGCGGGACTAGCGGGGGCCTCCAAGAGACCCAGTACTTC. This sequence encodes CASSGTSGGLQETQYF.

The chain is built from TRBV10-2 and TRBJ2-5; 12 bases map to TRBD2. Germline V gives CDR1 WSHSY, CDR2 SAAADI. J lost 4 bases, V lost 8 bases, and 8 bases had no gene match. There are 15 residues in the CDR3. The CDR3 coding sequence is TGCGCCAGCGGACCGACTAGCGGGGGCGCAGAGACCCAGTACTTC. Protein sequence: CASGPTSGGAETQYF.

This clone was seen a handful of times. This rearrangement joins TRBV28 to TRBJ1-5; 10 bases agree with TRBD1. The CDR3 is 16 amino acids. Germline V gives CDR1 MDHEN, CDR2 SYDVKM. V lost 4 bases and J lost 4; bases outside the gene matches: 7. The chain's CDR3 is CASSSDRGGLNQPQHF. The CDR3 region has the DNA TGTGCCAGCAGTTCGGACAGGGGGGGATTAAATCAGCCCCAGCATTTT.

This clone showed up just once. The chain is built from TRBV28 and TRBJ1-1, with D perhaps TRBD1 (5 bases). The ends were cut back, 11 bases at V and 6 bases at J, with 13 bases in the middle. This CDR3 is 11 amino acids long. Germline CDR1 reads MDHEN; CDR2 reads SYDVKM. The CDR3 reads CALHQGSEAFF. CDR3 DNA sequence: TGTGCCCTTCACCAGGGCTCTGAAGCTTTCTTT.